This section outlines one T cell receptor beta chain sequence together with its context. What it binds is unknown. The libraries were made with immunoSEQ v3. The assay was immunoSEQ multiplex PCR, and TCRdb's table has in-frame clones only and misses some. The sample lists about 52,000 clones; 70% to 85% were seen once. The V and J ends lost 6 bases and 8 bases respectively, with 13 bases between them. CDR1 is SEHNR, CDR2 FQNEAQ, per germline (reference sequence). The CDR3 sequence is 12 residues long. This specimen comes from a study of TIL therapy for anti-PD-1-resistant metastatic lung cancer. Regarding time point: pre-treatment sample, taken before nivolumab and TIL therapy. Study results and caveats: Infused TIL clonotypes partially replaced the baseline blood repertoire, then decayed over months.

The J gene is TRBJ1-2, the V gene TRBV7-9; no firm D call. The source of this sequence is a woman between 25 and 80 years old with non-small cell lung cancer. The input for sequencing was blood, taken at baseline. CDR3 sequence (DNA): TGTGCCAGCAGTGGGGAGGGCTGGGGCTACACCTTC. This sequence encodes CASSGEGWGYTF.